This entry lists 8 T cell receptor beta chains sequenced from one sample in a study of T-cell reconstitution after alpha-beta-depleted transplantation in children. Using unique molecular identifiers, the investigators prepared the TCRbeta library. Each CDR3 protein gets one entry after TCRdb re-called the PCR reads with MiXCR. The sample lists 350,000 to 400,000 distinct CDR3 sequences; more than 10% were seen once. Sequencing used PBMCs, obtained from the stem cell graft. These receptors came from a human donor who donated a stem cell graft to a child with Fanconi anemia.

This clonotype showed up just a few times. The chain employs TRBV20-1 and TRBJ1-6, with 9 bases that match TRBD1. The CDR3 consists of 14 residues. Per germline, CDR1 DFQATT and CDR2 SNEGSKA (reference sequence). The trim removed 3 bases at V and 10 bases at J, leaving 7 bases unmatched. CDR3: CSARGQGGESPLHF. As DNA, the CDR3 is TGCAGTGCTAGGGGACAGGGAGGAGAATCACCCCTCCACTTT.

This clonotype has more than one count but fewer than ten. J is TRBJ1-4 and V is TRBV4-3; D is ambiguous. This CDR3 has 15 residues. Germline V gene lookup returns CDR1 LGHNA and CDR2 YSLEER. V dropped 5 bases and J dropped 5 bases, with 15 bases sitting between them. CDR3 sequence: CASSVRQNPNEKLFF. The DNA of the CDR3 is TGCGCCAGCAGCGTCCGGCAGAACCCGAATGAAAAACTGTTTTTT.

Ten or more counts support this clonotype. V gene TRBV5-1 combines with J gene TRBJ2-1; D possibly matches TRBD1 or TRBD2 (5 bases each). The germline CDR1 and CDR2 sequences are SGHRS and YFSETQ. The CDR3 runs to 15 residues. V was trimmed by 4 bases and J by 7 bases, leaving 18 bases between them. The CDR3 DNA reads as TGCGCCAGCAGCCAGACGGGACGTAGTAGAAATGAGCAGTTCTTC. Amino acids: CASSQTGRSRNEQFF.

The rearrangement links TRBV18 to TRBJ2-5; D perhaps matches TRBD1 (6 bases). This CDR3 has 14 residues. The V and J ends lost 3 bases and 1 base respectively, with 9 bases between them. Germline V lookup: CDR1 KGHSH, CDR2 LQKENI. The CDR3 is CASSPPTGQETQYF. For the CDR3, the DNA is TGTGCCAGCTCACCGCCGACAGGCCAAGAGACCCAGTACTTC.

This clonotype was found many times. The chain recombines TRBV5-1 with TRBJ1-2; tentatively, D is TRBD1 (5 bases). V shed 4 bases and J shed 2 bases, with 15 bases lying between them. CDR1 and CDR2 from the germline V gene are SGHRS and YFSETQ. There are 15 residues in the CDR3. The CDR3: CASSLTTGENYGYTF. CDR3 DNA sequence: TGCGCCAGCAGCCTGACGACGGGGGAAAACTATGGCTACACCTTC.

This chain links TRBV12-3 or TRBV12-4 with TRBJ1-2; TRBD1 aligns across 7 bases. V shed 6 bases, J shed 7 bases, and the junction held 8 bases outside the gene matches. The CDR3 extends over 13 amino acids. The CDR3, as DNA: TGTGCCAGCAGCCCCGACAGGGAAATTGGCTACACCTTC. This gives the protein CASSPDREIGYTF.

This clonotype was picked up a small number of times. Mismatch with germline at one junction end may stem from a read error. This chain uses TRBV6-1 with TRBJ1-2, with 8 bases that match TRBD1. CDR1 is MNHNS and CDR2 is SASEGT in the germline V gene. The CDR3 spans 14 residues. CDR3 DNA sequence: TGTGCCAGTCGTCCGGACAGGGAGAACTTTGGCTACACCTTC. The encoded protein is CASRPDRENFGYTF.

This clonotype was counted between two and nine times. The chain is built from TRBV18 and TRBJ2-5; D might be TRBD2 (6 bases). CDR3 length: 13 amino acids. CDR1 KGHSH and CDR2 LQKENI come from the germline V gene. The V and J ends lost 5 bases and 2 bases respectively, with 9 bases between them. The CDR3 loop is CASSGTRQETQYF. The CDR3 nucleotides are TGTGCCAGCTCAGGGACTCGACAAGAGACCCAGTACTTC.